Sequencing of this TCR beta chain was carried out in a study of cytotoxic CD8 clonotypes in ibrutinib-treated CLL. General observations from the study: Rare overall, public clonotypes shrank or held steady under therapy.

Comments on this clone: What it binds is unknown.

TCRdb keeps only in-frame clones here, not all; method: immunoSEQ multiplex PCR. This sample has roughly 50,000 clones, with roughly 63% found just once. From germline, CDR1 is LNHDA and CDR2 SQIVND (reference sequence). CDR3 length: 14 amino acids. After removal of 3 bases from V and 7 bases from J, the junction contained 5 bases not matched to a gene. The sequence derives from a human donor with chronic lymphocytic leukemia. This chain links TRBV19 with TRBJ2-2, with 7 bases matching TRBD1. The source was PBMCs, collected after 24 months of ibrutinib treatment. The CDR3 DNA reads TGTGCCAGTAGTATTACAGGGGATGTCGGGGAGCTGTTTTTT. As protein: CASSITGDVGELFF.